This T cell receptor beta chain derives from a study of cytomegalovirus exposure and HLA in healthy donors. Study information: Unique TCRs from HLA-typed donors, around 79 million of them, were held in an early data release.

The PCR used 60 Vbeta and 13 Jbeta primers. Only in-frame clones appear in the TCRdb table, and some are missing; sequencing was by immunoSEQ multiplex PCR. The sample spans over 80,000 clones; the ten largest clones claim about 6%. Germline assignment: CDR1 SQVTM and CDR2 ANQGSEA. CDR3 size: 16 residues. Trimming took 4 bases from V and 9 from J; bases not matched to a gene: 8. The chain combines TRBV29-1 with TRBJ2-2; 16 bases align to TRBD2. This TCR was sampled from a girl aged 10-17 years in good health and CMV-seropositive. Sequencing input: PBMCs. The CDR3 here is CSVGSGTSGGARELFF. As DNA, the CDR3 is TGCAGCGTTGGATCCGGGACTAGCGGGGGGGCCCGGGAGCTGTTTTTT.